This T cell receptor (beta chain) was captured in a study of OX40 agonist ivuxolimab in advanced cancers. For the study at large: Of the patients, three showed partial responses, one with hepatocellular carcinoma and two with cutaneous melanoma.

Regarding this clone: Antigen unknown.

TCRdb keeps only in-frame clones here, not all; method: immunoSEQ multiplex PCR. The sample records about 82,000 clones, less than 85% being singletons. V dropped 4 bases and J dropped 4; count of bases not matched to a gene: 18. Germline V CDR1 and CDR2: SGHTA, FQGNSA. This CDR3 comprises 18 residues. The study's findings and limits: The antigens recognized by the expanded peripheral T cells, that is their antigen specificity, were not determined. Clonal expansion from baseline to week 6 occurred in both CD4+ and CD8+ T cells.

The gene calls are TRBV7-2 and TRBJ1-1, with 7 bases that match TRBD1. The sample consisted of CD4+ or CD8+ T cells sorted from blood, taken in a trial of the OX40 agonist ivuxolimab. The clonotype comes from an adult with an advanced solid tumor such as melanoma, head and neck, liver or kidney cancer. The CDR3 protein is CASSSRGGTRGQGTEAFF. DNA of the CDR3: TGTGCCAGCAGCTCTAGAGGAGGGACAAGGGGGCAGGGCACTGAAGCTTTCTTT.